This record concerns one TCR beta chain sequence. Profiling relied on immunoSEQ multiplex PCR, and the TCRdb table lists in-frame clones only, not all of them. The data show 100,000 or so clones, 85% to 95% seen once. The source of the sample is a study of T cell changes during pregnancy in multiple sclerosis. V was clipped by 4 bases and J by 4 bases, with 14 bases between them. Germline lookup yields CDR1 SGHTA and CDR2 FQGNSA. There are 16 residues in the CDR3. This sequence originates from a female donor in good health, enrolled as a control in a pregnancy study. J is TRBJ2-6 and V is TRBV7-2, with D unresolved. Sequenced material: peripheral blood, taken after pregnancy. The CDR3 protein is CASSSGSLRGANVLTF. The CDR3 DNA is TGTGCCAGCAGCTCCGGGTCCCTCCGCGGGGCCAACGTCCTGACTTTC.